This T cell receptor (beta chain) was captured by sequencing in a study of blood T cell repertoires in COVID-19. Looked up from germline, CDR1 is LNHDA and CDR2 is SQIVND (reference sequence). With V trimmed by 5 bases and J by 1 base, 6 bases remained unmatched. The CDR3 has 15 residues. Sequencing used immunoSEQ multiplex PCR; TCRdb keeps in-frame clones, though not all of them. The repertoire holds more than 200,000 clones, 88% seen once, with about 0.64% in the top ten. The specimen was peripheral blood. The clonotype originates from a human donor in a cohort sampled during active COVID-19. J is TRBJ2-5 and V is TRBV19, with 8 bases lining up with TRBD1. CDR3 residues: CASSSRQGFQETQYF. DNA of the CDR3: TGTGCCAGTAGTTCGAGACAGGGGTTCCAAGAGACCCAGTACTTC.